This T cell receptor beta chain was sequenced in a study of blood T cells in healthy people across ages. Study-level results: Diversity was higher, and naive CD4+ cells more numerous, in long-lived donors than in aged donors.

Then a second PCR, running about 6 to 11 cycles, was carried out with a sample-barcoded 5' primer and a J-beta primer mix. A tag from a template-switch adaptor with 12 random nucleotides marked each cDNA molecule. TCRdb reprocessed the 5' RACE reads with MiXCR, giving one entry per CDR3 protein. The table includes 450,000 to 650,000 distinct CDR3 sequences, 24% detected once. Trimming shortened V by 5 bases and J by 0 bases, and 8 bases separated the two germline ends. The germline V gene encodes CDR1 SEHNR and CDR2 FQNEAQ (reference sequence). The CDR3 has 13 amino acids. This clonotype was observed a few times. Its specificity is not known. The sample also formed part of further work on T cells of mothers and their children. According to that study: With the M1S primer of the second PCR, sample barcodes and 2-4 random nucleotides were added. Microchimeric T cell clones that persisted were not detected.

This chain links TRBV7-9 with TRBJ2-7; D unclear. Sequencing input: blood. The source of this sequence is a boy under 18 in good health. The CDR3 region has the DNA TGTGCCAGCAGCGCCCCCAGCTCCTACGAGCAGTACTTC. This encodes CASSAPSSYEQYF.